This record looks at one T cell receptor (beta chain) sequence and its context. Its antigen is unidentified. This sample stems from a study of regulatory T cells in long-lasting Graves disease. Study-wide context: Antithyroid drugs had been given to newly diagnosed Graves' patients for under 3 months. Notes on the study in general: Lower TCR diversity was seen in persistent Graves' patients than in newly diagnosed ones.

The CDR3 runs 14 residues. V shed 1 base and J shed 5 bases, with 11 bases lying between them. Germline CDR1 is LNHDA and CDR2 is SQIVND (reference sequence). Specified time point: newly diagnosed GD, antithyroid drugs for less than 3 months. The TCR library was made from RNA that had been extracted from PBMCs in TRIzol. Researchers made TCR beta libraries by using iRepertoire HTBI primers and running Arm-PCR on CDR3 regions. From the multiplex PCR reads, TCRdb called clonotypes with MiXCR, one entry per CDR3 protein. The sample lists about 500,000 distinct CDR3 sequences, about 12% seen once, with more than 8% in the top ten. This same sample was also part of a study on T cells in Graves' hyperthyroidism and ophthalmopathy. This second study notes: Blood samples included most of the expanded thyroid clonotypes exceeding 0.001.

This sample comprised peripheral blood mononuclear cells (PBMCs), obtained at new diagnosis, from a patient treated with antithyroid drugs. The chain uses TRBV19 and TRBJ1-1; D uncertain. This receptor was obtained from a woman aged 25-40 years with Graves disease. As DNA, the CDR3 is TGTGCCAGTAGTATAGTTGGGTTCCGAACTGAAGCTTTCTTT. It is translated as CASSIVGFRTEAFF.